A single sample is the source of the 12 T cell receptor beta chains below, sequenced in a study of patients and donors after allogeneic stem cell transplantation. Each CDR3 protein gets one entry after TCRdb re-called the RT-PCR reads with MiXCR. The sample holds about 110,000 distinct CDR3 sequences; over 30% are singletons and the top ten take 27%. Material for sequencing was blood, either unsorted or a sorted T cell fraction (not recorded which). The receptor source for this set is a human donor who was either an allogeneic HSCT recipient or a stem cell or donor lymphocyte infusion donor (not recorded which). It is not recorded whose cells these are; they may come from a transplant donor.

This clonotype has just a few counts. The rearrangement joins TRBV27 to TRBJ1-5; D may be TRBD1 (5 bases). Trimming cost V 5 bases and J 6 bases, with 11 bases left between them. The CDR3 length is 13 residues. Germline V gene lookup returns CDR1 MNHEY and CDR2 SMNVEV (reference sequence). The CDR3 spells CASSASRVQPQHF. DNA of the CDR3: TGTGCCAGCAGTGCGTCCAGGGTTCAGCCCCAGCATTTT.

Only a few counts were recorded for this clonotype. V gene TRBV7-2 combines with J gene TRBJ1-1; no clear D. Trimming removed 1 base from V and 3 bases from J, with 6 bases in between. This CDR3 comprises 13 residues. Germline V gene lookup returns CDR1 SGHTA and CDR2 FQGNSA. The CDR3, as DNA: TGTGCCAGCAGCTTAGGGCCCCACACTGAAGCTTTCTTT. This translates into CASSLGPHTEAFF.

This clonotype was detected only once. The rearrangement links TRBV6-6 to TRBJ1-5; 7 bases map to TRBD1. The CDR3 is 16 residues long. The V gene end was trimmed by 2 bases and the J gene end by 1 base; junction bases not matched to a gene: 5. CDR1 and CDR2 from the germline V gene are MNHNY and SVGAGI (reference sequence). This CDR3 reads CASSYQGQWSNQPQHF. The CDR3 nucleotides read TGTGCCAGCAGTTACCAGGGACAGTGGAGCAATCAGCCCCAGCATTTT.

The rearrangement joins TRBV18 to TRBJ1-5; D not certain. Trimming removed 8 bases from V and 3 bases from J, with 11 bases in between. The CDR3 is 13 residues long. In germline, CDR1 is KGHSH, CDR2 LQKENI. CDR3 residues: CASKPGSNQPQHF. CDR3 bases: TGTGCCAGCAAGCCGGGGTCCAATCAGCCCCAGCATTTT.

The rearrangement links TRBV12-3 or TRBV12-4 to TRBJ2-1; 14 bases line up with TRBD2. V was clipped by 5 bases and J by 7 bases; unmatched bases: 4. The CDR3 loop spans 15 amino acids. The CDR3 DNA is TGTGCCAGCAGTCCCGGGACTAGCGGGAGAAATGAGCAGTTCTTC. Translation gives CASSPGTSGRNEQFF.

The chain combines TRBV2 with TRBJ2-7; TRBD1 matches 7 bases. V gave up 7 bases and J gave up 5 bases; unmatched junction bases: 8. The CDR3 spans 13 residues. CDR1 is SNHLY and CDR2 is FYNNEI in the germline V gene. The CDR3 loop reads CASKLKGANEQYF. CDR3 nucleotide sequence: TGTGCCAGCAAGTTAAAGGGGGCCAACGAGCAGTACTTC. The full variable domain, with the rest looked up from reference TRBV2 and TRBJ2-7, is EPEVTQTPSHQVTQMGQEVILRCVPISNHLYFYWYRQILGQKVEFLVSFYNNEISEKSEIFDDQFSVERPDGSNFTLKIRSTKLEDSAMYFCASKLKGANEQYFGPGTRLTVT.

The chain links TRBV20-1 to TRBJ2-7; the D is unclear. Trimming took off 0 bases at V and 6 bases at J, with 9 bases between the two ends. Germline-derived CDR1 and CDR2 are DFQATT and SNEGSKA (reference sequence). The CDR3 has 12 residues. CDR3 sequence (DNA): TGCAGTGCTAGAGAAGCGAACCTCGAGCAGTACTTC. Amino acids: CSAREANLEQYF.

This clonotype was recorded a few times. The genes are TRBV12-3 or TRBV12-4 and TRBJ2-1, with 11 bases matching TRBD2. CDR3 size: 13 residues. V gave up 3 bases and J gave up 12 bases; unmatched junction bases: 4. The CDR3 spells CASSFSGRGGQFF. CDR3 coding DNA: TGTGCCAGCAGTTTTAGCGGGAGGGGCGGGCAGTTCTTC.

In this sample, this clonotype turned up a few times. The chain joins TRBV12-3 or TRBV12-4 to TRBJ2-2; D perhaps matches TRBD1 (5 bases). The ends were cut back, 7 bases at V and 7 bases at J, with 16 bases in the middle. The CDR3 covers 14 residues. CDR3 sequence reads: CASTIDRIHGELFF. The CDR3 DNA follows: TGTGCCAGCACCATCGACAGAATCCACGGGGAGCTGTTTTTT.

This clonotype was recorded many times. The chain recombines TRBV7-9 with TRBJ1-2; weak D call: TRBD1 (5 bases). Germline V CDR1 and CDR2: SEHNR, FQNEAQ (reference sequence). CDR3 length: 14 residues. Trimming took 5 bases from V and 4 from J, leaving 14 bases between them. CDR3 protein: CASSVGGAGYGYTF. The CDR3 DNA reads TGTGCCAGCAGCGTTGGCGGGGCAGGCTATGGCTACACCTTC.

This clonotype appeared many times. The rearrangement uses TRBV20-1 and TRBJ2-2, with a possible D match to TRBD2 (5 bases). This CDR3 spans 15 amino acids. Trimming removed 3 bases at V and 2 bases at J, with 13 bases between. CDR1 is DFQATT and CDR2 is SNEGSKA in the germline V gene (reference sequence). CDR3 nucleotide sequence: TGCAGTGCTAGGAGTGCTAGCCCTAACACCGGGGAGCTGTTTTTT. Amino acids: CSARSASPNTGELFF.

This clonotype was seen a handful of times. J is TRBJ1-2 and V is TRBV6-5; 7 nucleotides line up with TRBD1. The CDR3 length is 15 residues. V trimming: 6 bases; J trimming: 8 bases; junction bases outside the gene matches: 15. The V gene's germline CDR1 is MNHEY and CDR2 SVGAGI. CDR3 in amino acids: CASRGLSTGSGGYTF. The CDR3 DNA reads TGTGCCAGCAGGGGGCTATCGACAGGGAGTGGAGGCTACACCTTC.